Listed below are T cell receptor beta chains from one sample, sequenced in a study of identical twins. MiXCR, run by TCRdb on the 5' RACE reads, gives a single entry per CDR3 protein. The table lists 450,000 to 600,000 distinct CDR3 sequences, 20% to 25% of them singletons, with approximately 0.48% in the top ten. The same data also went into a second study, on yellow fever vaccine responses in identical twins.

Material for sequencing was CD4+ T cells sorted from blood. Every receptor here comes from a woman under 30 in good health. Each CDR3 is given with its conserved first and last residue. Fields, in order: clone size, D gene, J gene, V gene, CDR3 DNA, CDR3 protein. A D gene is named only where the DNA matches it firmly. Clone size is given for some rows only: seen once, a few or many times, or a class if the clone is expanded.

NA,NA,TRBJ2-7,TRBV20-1,TGCAGTGCTGGATCCTCGGGGGGCGGGACCTACGAGCAGTACTTC,CSAGSSGGGTYEQYF
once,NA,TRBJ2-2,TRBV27,TGTGCCAGCAGTTTATTTGGAGGGGACACCGGGGAGCTGTTTTTT,CASSLFGGDTGELFF
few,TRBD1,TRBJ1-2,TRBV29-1,TGCAGCGTCCTAGCCGGGACAGCCCTATATGGCTACACCTTC,CSVLAGTALYGYTF
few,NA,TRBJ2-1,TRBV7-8,TGTGCCAGCAGCTTAGTTCGGGACAATGAGCAGTTCTTC,CASSLVRDNEQFF
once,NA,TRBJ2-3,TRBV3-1,TGTGCCAGCGGGCCGCCTAACCTTAGCACAGATACGCAGTATTTT,CASGPPNLSTDTQYF
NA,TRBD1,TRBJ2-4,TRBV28,TGTGCCAGCAACGAATACGGGACAGGGGACGTCAAAAACATTCAGTACTTC,CASNEYGTGDVKNIQYF
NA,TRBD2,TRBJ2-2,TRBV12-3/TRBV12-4,TGTGCCAGCAGCGGGGGGGCCGCGAACACCGGGGAGCTGTTTTTT,CASSGGAANTGELFF
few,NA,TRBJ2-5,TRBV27,TGTGCCAGCAGCCGGAGGGGGCCTGGGGAGACCCAGTACTTC,CASSRRGPGETQYF
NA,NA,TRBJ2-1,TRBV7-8,TGTGCCACCGCACCACACTGGGAGAAGCGGTTGGGAAGCGGTTTCAATGAGCAGTTCTTC,CATAPHWEKRLGSGFNEQFF
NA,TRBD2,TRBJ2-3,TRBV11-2,TGTGCCAGCAGCCTGGGACTAGCGGGGGGGAGATATACGCAGTATTTT,CASSLGLAGGRYTQYF
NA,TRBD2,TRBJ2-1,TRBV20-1,TGCAGTGCTGGGACTAGTGGGAATGAGCAGTTCTTC,CSAGTSGNEQFF
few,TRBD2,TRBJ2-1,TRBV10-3,TGTGCCATCAGTGAGCTAGCGGGAGAGAATGAGCAGTTCTTC,CAISELAGENEQFF
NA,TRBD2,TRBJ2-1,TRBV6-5,TGTGCCAGCAGTTACTCGGGCGGGGGGCCCGGAAATGAGCAGTTCTTC,CASSYSGGGPGNEQFF
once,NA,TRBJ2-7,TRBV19,TGTGCCAGTAGTCCGAGGGAGCGTTACGAGCAGTACTTC,CASSPRERYEQYF
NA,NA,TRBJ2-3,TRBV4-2,TGTGCCAGCAGCCAAGATAGTGCGGGGTTGAATACGCAGTATTTT,CASSQDSAGLNTQYF
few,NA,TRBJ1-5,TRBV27,TGTGCCAGCAGTTTTCAGACCAACCAGCCCCAGCATTTT,CASSFQTNQPQHF
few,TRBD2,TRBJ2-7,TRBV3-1,TGTGCCAGCAGCCGCCACCCCGGACTAGCGGGCTACGAGCAGTACTTC,CASSRHPGLAGYEQYF